Detailed here is one T cell receptor (beta chain). A clone one base away is much larger, so this may be a read error. The data derive from a study of identical twins. From germline, CDR1 is SGHRS and CDR2 YFSETQ. The CDR3 totals 15 residues. Template switching added a universal primer site, and cDNA bore unique molecular identifiers. MiXCR, run by TCRdb on the 5' RACE reads, gives a single entry per CDR3 protein. The repertoire holds about 100,000 distinct CDR3 sequences, with about 6% as singletons. The specimen sequenced was memory T cells sorted from blood. This sequence originates from a woman aged 45-59 years in good health. The V and J genes are TRBV5-1 and TRBJ2-1; no reliable D call. The CDR3 nucleotides are TGCGCCAGCAGCTTGATCTTTAGGGCTTACAATAAGCAGTTCTTC. Translation gives CASSLIFRAYNKQFF.